The rows below give T cell receptor beta chains drawn from one sample of a study of T cell responses to AZD1222 COVID-19 vaccine. Using immunoSEQ multiplex PCR, the repertoire was profiled, and TCRdb retains in-frame clones only, with some absent. There are more than 65,000 clones in the sample; 80% to 90% occur only once, and roughly 3.2% lies in the top ten. The specimen was peripheral blood, collected 28 days after the second AZD1222 dose. The receptor set was obtained from an adult who received the AZD1222 COVID-19 vaccine. CDR3s leave out the opening cysteine and the closing phenylalanine or tryptophan. A clone size is listed for some rows: how often the clone was seen (once, few, many), or a class if it is expanded.

j_call: TRBJ1-4; clone_size: once; v_call: TRBV7-9; cdr3_aa: ASRSTGTSKQKLF
j_call: TRBJ2-3; clone_size: .; v_call: TRBV20-1; cdr3_aa: SASRTLPDTDTQY
j_call: TRBJ2-3; clone_size: .; v_call: TRBV2; cdr3_aa: ASSGHPDADTQY
j_call: TRBJ2-7; clone_size: .; v_call: TRBV28; cdr3_aa: ASSSTSSSVRQY
j_call: TRBJ1-1; clone_size: .; v_call: TRBV7-9; cdr3_aa: ASISGTGDTEAF
j_call: TRBJ2-4; clone_size: .; v_call: TRBV18; cdr3_aa: ASSPGAAAENIQY
j_call: TRBJ2-7; clone_size: .; v_call: TRBV5-1; cdr3_aa: ASSLGQGSYEQY
j_call: TRBJ2-7; clone_size: few; v_call: TRBV28; cdr3_aa: ASRSWEFEQY
j_call: TRBJ2-5; clone_size: .; v_call: TRBV28; cdr3_aa: ASSSTVMQETQY
j_call: TRBJ1-2; clone_size: .; v_call: TRBV18; cdr3_aa: ASSPPGRQVEGYGYT
j_call: TRBJ2-7; clone_size: .; v_call: TRBV5-5; cdr3_aa: ASGTDSYEQY
j_call: TRBJ1-1; clone_size: .; v_call: TRBV5-1; cdr3_aa: ASSHLGQGRSLMNTEAF
j_call: TRBJ2-4; clone_size: few; v_call: TRBV13; cdr3_aa: ASSPVAAKNIQY
j_call: TRBJ2-1; clone_size: .; v_call: TRBV2; cdr3_aa: ASRGSSYNEQF
j_call: TRBJ1-5; clone_size: .; v_call: TRBV5-5; cdr3_aa: ASSSTGGGQPQH
j_call: TRBJ1-1; clone_size: once; v_call: TRBV2; cdr3_aa: ASSSQLNTEAF
j_call: TRBJ1-5; clone_size: .; v_call: TRBV18; cdr3_aa: ASSLRDRGALEPQH
j_call: TRBJ2-1; clone_size: few; v_call: TRBV7-3; cdr3_aa: ASTLDRDSEQF
j_call: TRBJ1-1; clone_size: .; v_call: TRBV29-1; cdr3_aa: SVETGGFGVNTEAF
j_call: TRBJ1-1; clone_size: .; v_call: TRBV18; cdr3_aa: ASSPPAGAAF
j_call: TRBJ1-2; clone_size: .; v_call: TRBV30; cdr3_aa: ASSTGSGYT
j_call: TRBJ2-5; clone_size: .; v_call: TRBV19; cdr3_aa: ASSKGRQETQY
j_call: TRBJ2-6; clone_size: .; v_call: TRBV7-3; cdr3_aa: ASSSQVEISGANVLT
j_call: TRBJ2-7; clone_size: .; v_call: TRBV30; cdr3_aa: AWSFPGLAGSYEQY
j_call: TRBJ2-7; clone_size: few; v_call: TRBV2; cdr3_aa: ASRADGYEQY
j_call: TRBJ1-2; clone_size: .; v_call: TRBV29-1; cdr3_aa: SVERQGGNYGYT
j_call: TRBJ1-6; clone_size: .; v_call: TRBV27; cdr3_aa: ASKDPGQPRNSPLH
j_call: TRBJ2-6; clone_size: once; v_call: TRBV5-6; cdr3_aa: ASSLYRDSRSGANVLT
j_call: TRBJ2-1; clone_size: .; v_call: TRBV7-3; cdr3_aa: ASSFQQGGYNEQF
j_call: TRBJ2-7; clone_size: once; v_call: TRBV10-3; cdr3_aa: AISGAASYEQY
j_call: TRBJ1-4; clone_size: .; v_call: TRBV2; cdr3_aa: ASRATTNEKLF
j_call: TRBJ2-6; clone_size: .; v_call: TRBV15; cdr3_aa: ATSREGAGANVLT
j_call: TRBJ1-2; clone_size: .; v_call: TRBV9; cdr3_aa: ASSVLSTYGYT
j_call: TRBJ1-5; clone_size: .; v_call: TRBV4-1; cdr3_aa: ASSRLSRDRGLKTRDQPQH
j_call: TRBJ1-5; clone_size: .; v_call: TRBV19; cdr3_aa: ASSIPQGYQPQH
j_call: TRBJ2-7; clone_size: .; v_call: TRBV7-3; cdr3_aa: ASSPGTGSEQY
j_call: TRBJ2-2; clone_size: .; v_call: TRBV19; cdr3_aa: ASTQGQNTGELF
j_call: TRBJ1-2; clone_size: .; v_call: TRBV24-1; cdr3_aa: ATSDFPGGNYGYT
j_call: TRBJ2-7; clone_size: .; v_call: TRBV29-1; cdr3_aa: SVLTGEQY
j_call: TRBJ1-6; clone_size: .; v_call: TRBV6-5; cdr3_aa: ASSIGQTNNSPLH
j_call: TRBJ2-5; clone_size: .; v_call: TRBV5-1; cdr3_aa: ASSLQDQETQY
j_call: TRBJ2-7; clone_size: .; v_call: TRBV9; cdr3_aa: ASSVGTGPTYEQY
j_call: TRBJ2-5; clone_size: .; v_call: TRBV7-9; cdr3_aa: ASSQVIQETQY
j_call: TRBJ2-7; clone_size: .; v_call: TRBV3-1/TRBV3-2; cdr3_aa: ASTNGQGYEQY
j_call: TRBJ2-2; clone_size: few; v_call: TRBV9; cdr3_aa: ASSSRGWRGGVDTGELF
j_call: TRBJ1-4; clone_size: .; v_call: TRBV30; cdr3_aa: AWTAGTYEKLF
j_call: TRBJ2-1; clone_size: .; v_call: TRBV11-2; cdr3_aa: ASSFSTGLTYNEQF
j_call: TRBJ1-5; clone_size: .; v_call: TRBV2; cdr3_aa: ASRRQGPNQPQH
j_call: TRBJ1-2; clone_size: .; v_call: TRBV14; cdr3_aa: ASSPMAGQDYGYT
j_call: TRBJ1-1; clone_size: .; v_call: TRBV10-2; cdr3_aa: ASLTGLTEAF
j_call: TRBJ2-7; clone_size: .; v_call: TRBV27; cdr3_aa: ASSLRRDGGEQY
j_call: TRBJ1-2; clone_size: .; v_call: TRBV28; cdr3_aa: ASSTGDPLYGYT
j_call: TRBJ2-3; clone_size: .; v_call: TRBV11-2; cdr3_aa: ASSSGLADTDTQY
j_call: TRBJ2-7; clone_size: .; v_call: TRBV5-1; cdr3_aa: ASSLNSGQGAYEQY
j_call: TRBJ1-5; clone_size: .; v_call: TRBV2; cdr3_aa: ASNTGGGQPQH
j_call: TRBJ1-1; clone_size: .; v_call: TRBV5-5; cdr3_aa: ASSSGPRQGRGGTEAF
j_call: TRBJ1-1; clone_size: .; v_call: TRBV7-3; cdr3_aa: ASSLHRVGEAF
j_call: TRBJ1-5; clone_size: few; v_call: TRBV7-2; cdr3_aa: ASSLDQGGSQPQH
j_call: TRBJ2-7; clone_size: .; v_call: TRBV15; cdr3_aa: ATSSSGTGPYEQY
j_call: TRBJ2-5; clone_size: .; v_call: TRBV24-1; cdr3_aa: ATSAAASQETQY